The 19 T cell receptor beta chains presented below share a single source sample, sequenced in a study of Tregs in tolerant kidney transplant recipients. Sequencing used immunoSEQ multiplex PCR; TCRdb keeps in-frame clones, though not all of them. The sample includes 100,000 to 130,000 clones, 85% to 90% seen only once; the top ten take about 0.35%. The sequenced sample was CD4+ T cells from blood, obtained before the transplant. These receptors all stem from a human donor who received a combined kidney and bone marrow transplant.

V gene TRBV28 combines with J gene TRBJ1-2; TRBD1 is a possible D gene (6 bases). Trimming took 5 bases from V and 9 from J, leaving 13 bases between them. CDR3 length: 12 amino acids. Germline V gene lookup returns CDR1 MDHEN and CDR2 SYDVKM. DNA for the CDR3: TGTGCCAGCAGTACCAATGGGGACAGCTACACCTTC. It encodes CASSTNGDSYTF.

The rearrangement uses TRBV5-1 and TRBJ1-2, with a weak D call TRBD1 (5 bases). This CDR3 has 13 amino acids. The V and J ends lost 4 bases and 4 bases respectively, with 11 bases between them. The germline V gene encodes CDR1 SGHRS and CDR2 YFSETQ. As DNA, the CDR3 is TGCGCCAGCAGCGAAGGGACTTCCTATGGCTACACCTTC. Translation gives CASSEGTSYGYTF.

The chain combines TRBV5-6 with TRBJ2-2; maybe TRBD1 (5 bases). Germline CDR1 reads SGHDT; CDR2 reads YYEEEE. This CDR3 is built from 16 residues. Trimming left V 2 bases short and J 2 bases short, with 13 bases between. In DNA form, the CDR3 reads TGTGCCAGCAGCTTAGCCAGGGAACATAACACCGGGGAGCTGTTTTTT. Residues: CASSLAREHNTGELFF.

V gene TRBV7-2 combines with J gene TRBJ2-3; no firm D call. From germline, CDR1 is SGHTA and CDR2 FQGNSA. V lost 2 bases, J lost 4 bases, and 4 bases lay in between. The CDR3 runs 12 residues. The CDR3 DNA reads TGTGCCAGCAGCTTATTCTCAGATACGCAGTATTTT. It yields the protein CASSLFSDTQYF.

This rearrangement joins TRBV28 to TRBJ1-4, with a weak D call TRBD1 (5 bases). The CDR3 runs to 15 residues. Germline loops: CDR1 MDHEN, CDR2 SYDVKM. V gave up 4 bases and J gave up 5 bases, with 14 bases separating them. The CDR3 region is CASSSGGGGNEKLFF. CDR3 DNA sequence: TGTGCCAGCAGTTCCGGGGGAGGCGGAAATGAAAAACTGTTTTTT.

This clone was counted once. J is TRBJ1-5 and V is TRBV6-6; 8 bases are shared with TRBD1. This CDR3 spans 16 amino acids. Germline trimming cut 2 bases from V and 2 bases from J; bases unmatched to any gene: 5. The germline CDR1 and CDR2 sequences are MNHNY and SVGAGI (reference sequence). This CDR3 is CASSYGGQVGNQPQHF. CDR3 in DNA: TGTGCCAGCAGTTACGGGGGACAGGTCGGCAATCAGCCCCAGCATTTT.

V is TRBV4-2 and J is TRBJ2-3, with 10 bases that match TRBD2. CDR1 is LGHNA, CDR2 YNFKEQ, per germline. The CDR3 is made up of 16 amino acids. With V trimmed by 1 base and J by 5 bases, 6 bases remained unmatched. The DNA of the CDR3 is TGTGCCAGCAGCCAAGCAAGCGGGGGGGCCAGAGATACGCAGTATTTT. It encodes CASSQASGGARDTQYF.

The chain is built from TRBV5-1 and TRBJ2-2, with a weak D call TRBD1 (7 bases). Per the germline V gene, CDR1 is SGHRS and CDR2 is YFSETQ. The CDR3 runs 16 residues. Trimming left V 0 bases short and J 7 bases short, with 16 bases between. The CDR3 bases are TGCGCCAGCAGCTTGGACCAGGGGGGCATTAACGGGGAGCTGTTTTTT. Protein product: CASSLDQGGINGELFF.

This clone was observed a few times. The CDR3, as DNA: TGTGCCAGCAGCCCCGGGACTAGCGGGGGGTACACAGATACGCAGTATTTT. Residues: CASSPGTSGGYTDTQYF. The V gene is TRBV5-4, the J gene TRBJ2-3; TRBD2 agrees at 15 bases. The CDR3 spans 17 residues. Germline V gene data show CDR1 as SGHNT and CDR2 as YYREEE (reference sequence). Trimming removed 4 bases from V and 2 bases from J; junction bases left unmatched: 5.

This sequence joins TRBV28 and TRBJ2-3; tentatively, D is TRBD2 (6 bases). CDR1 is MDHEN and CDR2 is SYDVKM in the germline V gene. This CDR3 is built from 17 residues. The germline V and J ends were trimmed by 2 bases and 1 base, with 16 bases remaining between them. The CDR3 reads CASSLERWRGGTDTQYF. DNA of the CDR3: TGTGCCAGCAGTTTAGAGAGGTGGAGGGGAGGCACAGATACGCAGTATTTT.

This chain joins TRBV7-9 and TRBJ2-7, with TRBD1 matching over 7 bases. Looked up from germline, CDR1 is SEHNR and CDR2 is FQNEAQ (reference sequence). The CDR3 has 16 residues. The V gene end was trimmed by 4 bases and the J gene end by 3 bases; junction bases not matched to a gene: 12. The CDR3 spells CASSSASGTESYEQYF. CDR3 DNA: TGTGCCAGCAGCTCCGCCTCGGGGACAGAGAGCTACGAGCAGTACTTC.

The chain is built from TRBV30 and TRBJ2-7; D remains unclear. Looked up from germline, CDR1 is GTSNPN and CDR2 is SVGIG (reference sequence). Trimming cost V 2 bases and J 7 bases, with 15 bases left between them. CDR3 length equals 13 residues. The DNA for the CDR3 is TGTGCCTGGAGTCCAGGCCTCTTAGGTGAGCAGTACTTC. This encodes CAWSPGLLGEQYF.

CDR3 loop: CASSITDSARHEQYF. The DNA of the CDR3 is TGTGCCAGCAGCATTACCGACAGTGCTAGACACGAGCAGTACTTC. This chain joins TRBV5-6 and TRBJ2-7; the D gene is possibly TRBD1 (5 bases). The CDR3 is 15 residues long. From germline, CDR1 is SGHDT and CDR2 YYEEEE. V was cut by 4 bases and J by 5 bases, with 19 bases left in between.

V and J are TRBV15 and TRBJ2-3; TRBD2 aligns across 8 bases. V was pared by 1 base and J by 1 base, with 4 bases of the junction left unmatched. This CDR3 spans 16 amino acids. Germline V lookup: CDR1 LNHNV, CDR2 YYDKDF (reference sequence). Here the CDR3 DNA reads TGTGCCACCAGCAGAGCGGGAGGGCCTGGCACAGATACGCAGTATTTT. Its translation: CATSRAGGPGTDTQYF.

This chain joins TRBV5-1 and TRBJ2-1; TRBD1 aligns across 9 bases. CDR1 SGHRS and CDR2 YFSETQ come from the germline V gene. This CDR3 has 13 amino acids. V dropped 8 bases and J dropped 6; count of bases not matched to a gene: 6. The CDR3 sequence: CASTTGGLNEQFF. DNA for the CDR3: TGCGCCAGTACGACAGGGGGTCTCAATGAGCAGTTCTTC.

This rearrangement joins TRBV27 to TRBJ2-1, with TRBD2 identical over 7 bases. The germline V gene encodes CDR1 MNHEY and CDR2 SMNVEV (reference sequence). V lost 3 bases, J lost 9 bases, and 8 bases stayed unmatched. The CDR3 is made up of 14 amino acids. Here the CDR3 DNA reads TGTGCCAGCAGTTTCAGGGAGGGTGATCGTGAGCAGTTCTTC. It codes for CASSFREGDREQFF.

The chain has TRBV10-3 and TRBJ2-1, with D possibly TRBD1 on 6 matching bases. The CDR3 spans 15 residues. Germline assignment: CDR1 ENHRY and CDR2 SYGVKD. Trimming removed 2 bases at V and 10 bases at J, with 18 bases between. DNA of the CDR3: TGTGCCATCAGTGAGGGAGGTCTAGGGACATTCGAGCAGTTCTTC. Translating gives CAISEGGLGTFEQFF.

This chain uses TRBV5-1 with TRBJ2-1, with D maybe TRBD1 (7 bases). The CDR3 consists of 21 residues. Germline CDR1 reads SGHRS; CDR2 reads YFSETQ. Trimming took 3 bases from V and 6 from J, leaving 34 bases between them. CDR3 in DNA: TGCGCCAGCAGCTGGACAGGCCGCCAATGGGGGGTTCTCAATCTCGGCAATGAGCAGTTCTTC. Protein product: CASSWTGRQWGVLNLGNEQFF.

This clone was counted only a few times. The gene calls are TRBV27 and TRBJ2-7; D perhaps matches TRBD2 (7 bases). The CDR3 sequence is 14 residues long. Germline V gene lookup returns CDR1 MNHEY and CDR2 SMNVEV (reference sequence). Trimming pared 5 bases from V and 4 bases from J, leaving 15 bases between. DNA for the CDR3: TGTGCCAGCAGTGAGGCGGGGGCAACTTACGAGCAGTACTTC. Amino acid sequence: CASSEAGATYEQYF.